This is a list of T cell receptor beta chains from one sample in a study of low-dose radiotherapy and immunotherapy resistance in tumors. One entry per CDR3 protein results from TCRdb running MiXCR on the reads. The table lists around 69,000 distinct CDR3 sequences, around a third of them singletons. The sequencing used PBMCs, collected before treatment. The receptors were sampled from a female donor with ovarian cancer. Both conserved end residues are part of each CDR3. The order of the fields is clone size, D gene, V gene, J gene, CDR3 DNA, CDR3 protein. D genes are given only for firm matches. Rows give clone size only sometimes, using once, few, many, or a class for an expanded clone.

clone_size: -; d_call: -; v_call: TRBV29-1; j_call: TRBJ1-1; cdr3_nt: TGCAGCGTTTATAGGGGAAACACTGAAGCTTTCTTT; cdr3_aa: CSVYRGNTEAFF
clone_size: many; d_call: -; v_call: TRBV5-5; j_call: TRBJ1-4; cdr3_nt: TGTGCCAGCAGCTTATATTTGGGACCTCCTAATGAAAAACTGTTTTTT; cdr3_aa: CASSLYLGPPNEKLFF
clone_size: -; d_call: -; v_call: TRBV18; j_call: TRBJ2-7; cdr3_nt: TGTGCCAGCTCACCGTGGACAGACCCCAACGAGCAGTACTTC; cdr3_aa: CASSPWTDPNEQYF
clone_size: medium-sized; d_call: TRBD1; v_call: TRBV6-1; j_call: TRBJ1-5; cdr3_nt: TGTGCCAGCAGTGTGGGACAGGGAGGGCAGCCCCAGCATTTT; cdr3_aa: CASSVGQGGQPQHF
clone_size: many; d_call: -; v_call: TRBV27; j_call: TRBJ2-1; cdr3_nt: TGTGCCAGCAGTTTTGGGAGCAGGGGTGAGCAGTTCTTC; cdr3_aa: CASSFGSRGEQFF
clone_size: few; d_call: -; v_call: TRBV24-1; j_call: TRBJ2-2; cdr3_nt: -; cdr3_aa: CATSDPRQNTGELFFFFFFF
clone_size: many; d_call: TRBD2; v_call: TRBV2; j_call: TRBJ2-7; cdr3_nt: TGTGCCAGCAGTGAAGAGTTGGCAGGAGCGGGATTGAGGCAGTACTTC; cdr3_aa: CASSEELAGAGLRQYF
clone_size: many; d_call: TRBD1; v_call: TRBV20-1; j_call: TRBJ2-2; cdr3_nt: TGCAGTGCTAGAGCAGGGACAGTTCGCACCGGGGAGCTGTTTTTT; cdr3_aa: CSARAGTVRTGELFF
clone_size: many; d_call: -; v_call: TRBV2; j_call: TRBJ2-7; cdr3_nt: TGTGCCAGCAAAATGGTCCAACAGGGCGGCGAGCAGTACTTC; cdr3_aa: CASKMVQQGGEQYF
clone_size: many; d_call: -; v_call: TRBV11-2; j_call: TRBJ2-2; cdr3_nt: TGTGCCAGCAGCTTCGGACAGTTGATTCCTAACACCGGGGAGCTGTTTTTT; cdr3_aa: CASSFGQLIPNTGELFF
clone_size: many; d_call: -; v_call: TRBV3-2; j_call: TRBJ2-1; cdr3_nt: TGTGCCAGCAGCCAAGATCCTAGGGCGGGAGGCTCCTACAATGAGCAGTTCTTC; cdr3_aa: CASSQDPRAGGSYNEQFF
clone_size: -; d_call: -; v_call: TRBV7-3; j_call: TRBJ2-2; cdr3_nt: TGTGCCAGCAGCTTATACAACCTACCTACATTAGGGGAGCTGTTTTTT; cdr3_aa: CASSLYNLPTLGELFF
clone_size: -; d_call: TRBD1; v_call: TRBV5-1; j_call: TRBJ1-3; cdr3_nt: TGCGCCAGCAGCTTGCCCGGACAGGGAGAGAATGGAAACACCATATATTTT; cdr3_aa: CASSLPGQGENGNTIYF
clone_size: -; d_call: -; v_call: TRBV26; j_call: TRBJ2-7; cdr3_nt: TGTGCCAGCAGTCCACAGGTACCTTGGGCTTATTACGAGCAGTACTTC; cdr3_aa: CASSPQVPWAYYEQYF
clone_size: few; d_call: TRBD1; v_call: TRBV6-1; j_call: TRBJ1-2; cdr3_nt: TGTGCCAGCAGTGATACCCCGGGACAGGGATTTGGCTACACCTTC; cdr3_aa: CASSDTPGQGFGYTF
clone_size: few; d_call: -; v_call: TRBV5-1; j_call: TRBJ1-1; cdr3_nt: TGCGCCAGCAGCTTGGCGGGACGGACTAACACTGAAGCTTTCTTT; cdr3_aa: CASSLAGRTNTEAFF
clone_size: many; d_call: -; v_call: TRBV2; j_call: TRBJ2-7; cdr3_nt: TGTGCCAGCAGTGTACGCCTATCATCCGAGCAGTACTTC; cdr3_aa: CASSVRLSSEQYF
clone_size: -; d_call: -; v_call: TRBV7-6; j_call: TRBJ2-7; cdr3_nt: TGTGCCAGCAGCTTAGTCGGCGAGCAGTACTTC; cdr3_aa: CASSLVGEQYF
clone_size: -; d_call: TRBD1; v_call: TRBV9; j_call: TRBJ1-3; cdr3_nt: TGTGCCAGCAGCTCACAGGGGGCTGGAAACACCATATATTTT; cdr3_aa: CASSSQGAGNTIYF
clone_size: many; d_call: TRBD2; v_call: TRBV5-1; j_call: TRBJ2-5; cdr3_nt: TGCGCCAGCAGCTTGGTGGGCGGGAGTTCTGAGACCCAGTACTTC; cdr3_aa: CASSLVGGSSETQYF
clone_size: few; d_call: TRBD2; v_call: TRBV5-1; j_call: TRBJ2-5; cdr3_nt: TGCGCCAGCAGCCCGGTTTTGGCGACTAGCGGGACCCAGTACTTC; cdr3_aa: CASSPVLATSGTQYF
clone_size: many; d_call: TRBD1; v_call: TRBV6-2/TRBV6-3; j_call: TRBJ1-1; cdr3_nt: TGTGCCAGCAGTCGGCTCCGGACAGGTAACACTGAAGCTTTCTTT; cdr3_aa: CASSRLRTGNTEAFF
clone_size: once; d_call: TRBD1; v_call: TRBV11-2; j_call: TRBJ2-7; cdr3_nt: TGTGCCAGCAGCTCGGGACAGGGCAGCTACGAGCAGTACTTC; cdr3_aa: CASSSGQGSYEQYF
clone_size: many; d_call: -; v_call: TRBV7-9; j_call: TRBJ2-6; cdr3_nt: TGTGCCAGCAGTAAGACAGATCCCCCCAGCTCTGGGGCCAACGTCCTGACTTTC; cdr3_aa: CASSKTDPPSSGANVLTF
clone_size: many; d_call: -; v_call: TRBV6-2/TRBV6-3; j_call: TRBJ2-7; cdr3_nt: TGTGCCAGCAGTGCCAGTTCCTTCCACGAGCAGTACTTC; cdr3_aa: CASSASSFHEQYF
clone_size: many; d_call: -; v_call: TRBV27; j_call: TRBJ2-7; cdr3_nt: TGTGCCAGCAGTCCGCTAGAAACGCGCTTCGAGCAGTACTTC; cdr3_aa: CASSPLETRFEQYF
clone_size: -; d_call: TRBD2; v_call: TRBV4-3; j_call: TRBJ2-7; cdr3_nt: TGCGCCAGCAGCCAAGACCCAAGGACTAGCGGAGCCTACGAGCAGTACTTC; cdr3_aa: CASSQDPRTSGAYEQYF
clone_size: many; d_call: -; v_call: TRBV2; j_call: TRBJ2-1; cdr3_nt: TGTGCCAGCAGTGTAGGACTCGTAAATGAGCAGTTCTTC; cdr3_aa: CASSVGLVNEQFF
clone_size: -; d_call: -; v_call: TRBV29-1; j_call: TRBJ2-2; cdr3_nt: TGCAGCGTTGAGAGGCAGAACACCGGGGAGCTGTTTTTT; cdr3_aa: CSVERQNTGELFF
clone_size: few; d_call: -; v_call: TRBV30; j_call: TRBJ2-2; cdr3_nt: TGTGCCTGGAGAGGGTGGGCCGGGGAGCTGTTTTTT; cdr3_aa: CAWRGWAGELFF
clone_size: many; d_call: -; v_call: TRBV5-4; j_call: TRBJ2-5; cdr3_nt: TGTGCCAGCAGGAAACAGGGAGAAGAGACCCAGTACTTC; cdr3_aa: CASRKQGEETQYF
clone_size: -; d_call: -; v_call: TRBV9; j_call: TRBJ2-5; cdr3_nt: TGTGCCAGCAGCGTATCCACAAAACAAGAGACCCAGTACTTC; cdr3_aa: CASSVSTKQETQYF
clone_size: -; d_call: -; v_call: TRBV5-5; j_call: TRBJ2-7; cdr3_nt: TGTGCCAGCAACCAACAAGACAGTGTCTACGAGCAGTACTTC; cdr3_aa: CASNQQDSVYEQYF
clone_size: -; d_call: -; v_call: TRBV29-1; j_call: TRBJ2-7; cdr3_nt: TGCAGCGTTGAAGAAGGGGGTCGAGAGCAGTACTTC; cdr3_aa: CSVEEGGREQYF
clone_size: few; d_call: -; v_call: TRBV2; j_call: TRBJ1-6; cdr3_nt: TGTGCCAGCAGTGATGGGACCTATAATTCACCCCTCCACTTT; cdr3_aa: CASSDGTYNSPLHF
clone_size: few; d_call: -; v_call: TRBV20-1; j_call: TRBJ1-5; cdr3_nt: TGCAGTGCTAGCGTCCCGGGGGCAGGGATCAATCAGCCCCAGCATTTT; cdr3_aa: CSASVPGAGINQPQHF
clone_size: -; d_call: TRBD1; v_call: TRBV6-5; j_call: TRBJ1-2; cdr3_nt: TGTGCCAGCAGTTACTCGGACAGGAGGGTCGATGGCTACACCTTC; cdr3_aa: CASSYSDRRVDGYTF
clone_size: -; d_call: TRBD1; v_call: TRBV6-4; j_call: TRBJ2-3; cdr3_nt: TGTGCCAGCAGTGGGACAGGGCACACAGATACGCAGTATTTT; cdr3_aa: CASSGTGHTDTQYF
clone_size: many; d_call: TRBD1; v_call: TRBV29-1; j_call: TRBJ2-5; cdr3_nt: TGCAGCGTTGAGACGGACAGGGGGGAGACCCAGTACTTC; cdr3_aa: CSVETDRGETQYF
clone_size: many; d_call: -; v_call: TRBV19; j_call: TRBJ2-6; cdr3_nt: TGTGCCAGTAGTATCCAGAACTCTGGGGCCAACGTCCTGACTTTC; cdr3_aa: CASSIQNSGANVLTF
clone_size: few; d_call: -; v_call: TRBV7-3; j_call: TRBJ2-1; cdr3_nt: TGTGCCAGCAGCCAGACGGGGAAGAATGAGCAGTTCTTC; cdr3_aa: CASSQTGKNEQFF
clone_size: many; d_call: -; v_call: TRBV5-1; j_call: TRBJ2-7; cdr3_nt: TGCGCCAGCAGCTTGGACAGGGAAGGAGCCGGCGAGCAGTACTTC; cdr3_aa: CASSLDREGAGEQYF
clone_size: many; d_call: TRBD2; v_call: TRBV30; j_call: TRBJ2-1; cdr3_nt: TGTGCCTGGAGTGCACGACTAGCGGGAGTCAATGAGCAGTTCTTC; cdr3_aa: CAWSARLAGVNEQFF
clone_size: -; d_call: TRBD1; v_call: TRBV5-1; j_call: TRBJ1-1; cdr3_nt: TGCGCCAGCCGGGACAGGGGCGCCACTGAAGCTTTCTTT; cdr3_aa: CASRDRGATEAFF